The source of this TCR beta chain is a study of cytomegalovirus exposure and HLA in healthy donors. About the research overall: Out of approximately 170 million T cells, an earlier analysis found about 120 million unique TCR beta sequences in total.

The V and J ends lost 0 bases and 12 bases respectively, with 14 bases between them. CDR1 and CDR2 from the germline V gene are MNHNS and SASEGT. The CDR3 has 13 residues. The PCR employed 60 Vbeta primers together with 13 Jbeta primers. Some clones are missing from TCRdb's copy, which holds only in-frame ones; the method was immunoSEQ multiplex PCR. Of around 170,000 clones listed, 80% are singletons. This chain joins TRBV6-1 and TRBJ1-1; tentatively, D is TRBD1 (6 bases). This clonotype originated in a man in his forties in good health and CMV-seronegative. Sequencing input: PBMCs. The CDR3 sequence is CASSEALLRGPFF. The CDR3 coding sequence is TGTGCCAGCAGTGAAGCGCTTCTCAGGGGTCCTTTCTTT.